This T cell receptor (beta chain) was found in a study of cytotoxic CD8 clonotypes in ibrutinib-treated CLL. Whole-study context: Outcomes included around 24 partial and 2 complete responses; after median approximately 70 months, approximately 14 stayed remitted and approximately 12 progressed. Study-wide findings and caveats: Sustained-remission and progressing patients diverged in sampling times. At ibrutinib response, clonality increased, and at progression it declined back toward baseline.

The CDR3 has 16 residues. V dropped 0 bases and J dropped 2 bases, with 12 bases sitting between them. CDR1 is KGHSH and CDR2 is LQKENI in the germline V gene. The table came from immunoSEQ multiplex PCR; TCRdb's copy has only in-frame clones and leaves some out. This table has some 350,000 clones, roughly 67% appearing once. For this clone: What it binds is unknown.

This clonotype was obtained from a human donor with chronic lymphocytic leukemia. Sequencing used PBMCs, obtained after 36 months of ibrutinib treatment. The chain links TRBV18 to TRBJ2-3; no reliable D call. The CDR3 region is CASSPPHPAVTDTQYF. In nucleotides, the CDR3 is TGTGCCAGCTCACCACCTCATCCGGCAGTCACAGATACGCAGTATTTT.